The entry below gives a single T cell receptor beta chain sequence along with its context. Antigen unknown. A read error may explain this, as a much larger clone is one base away. The CDR3 runs 12 residues. Germline CDR1 is SGHAT and CDR2 is FQDESV (reference sequence). Primers used in a second PCR of about 6 to 11 cycles were a sample-barcoded 5' primer and a J-beta primer mix. MiXCR, run by TCRdb on the 5' RACE reads, gives a single entry per CDR3 protein. The sample shows about 680,000 distinct CDR3 sequences, around 49% of them seen only once. These data originate in a study of blood T cells in healthy people across ages. Background on the study: Through template switching, about one barcoded beta molecule was captured per two T cells, as measured in model experiments. Study-wide points: The unsorted PBMCs prevented any conclusive comparison of naive versus antigen-experienced cells.

What was sequenced was blood. The genes are TRBV11-1 and TRBJ1-2; D is possibly TRBD1 (5 bases). This receptor was identified in a woman aged 55-70 years in good health. The CDR3 bases are TGTGCCGGCAGCCCGGGGGTCTATGGCTACACCTTC. This codes for CAGSPGVYGYTF.